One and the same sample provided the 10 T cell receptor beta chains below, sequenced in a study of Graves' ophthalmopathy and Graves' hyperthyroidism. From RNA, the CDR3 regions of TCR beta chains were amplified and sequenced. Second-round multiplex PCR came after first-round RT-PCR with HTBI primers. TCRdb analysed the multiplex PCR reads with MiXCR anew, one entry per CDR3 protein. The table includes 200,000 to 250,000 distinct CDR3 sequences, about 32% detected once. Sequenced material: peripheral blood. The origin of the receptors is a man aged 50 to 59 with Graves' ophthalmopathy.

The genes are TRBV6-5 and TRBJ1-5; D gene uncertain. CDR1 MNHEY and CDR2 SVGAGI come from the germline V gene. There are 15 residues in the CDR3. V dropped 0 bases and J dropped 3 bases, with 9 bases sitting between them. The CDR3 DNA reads TGTGCCAGCAGTTACTCGGCTTCAACCAATCAGCCCCAGCATTTT. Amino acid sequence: CASSYSASTNQPQHF.

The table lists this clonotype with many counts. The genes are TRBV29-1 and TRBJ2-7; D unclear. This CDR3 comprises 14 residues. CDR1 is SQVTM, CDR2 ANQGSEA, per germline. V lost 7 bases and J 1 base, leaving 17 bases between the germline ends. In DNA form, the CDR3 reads TGCAGCGCCACGGTGGTGACGGAATCCTACGAGCAGTACTTC. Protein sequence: CSATVVTESYEQYF.

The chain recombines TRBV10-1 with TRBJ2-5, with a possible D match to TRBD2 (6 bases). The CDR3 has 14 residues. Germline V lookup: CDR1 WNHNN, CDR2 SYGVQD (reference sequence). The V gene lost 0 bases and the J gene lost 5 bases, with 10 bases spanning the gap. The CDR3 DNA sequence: TGCGCCAGCAGTGAGTCCGCAGGGAGGGAGACCCAGTACTTC. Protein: CASSESAGRETQYF.

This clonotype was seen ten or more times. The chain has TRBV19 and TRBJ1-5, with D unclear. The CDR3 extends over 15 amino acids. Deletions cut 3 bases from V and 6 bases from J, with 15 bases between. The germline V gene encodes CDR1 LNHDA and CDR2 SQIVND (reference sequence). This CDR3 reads CASSMYLGSGQPQHF. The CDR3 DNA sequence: TGTGCCAGTAGTATGTATTTGGGGTCCGGTCAGCCCCAGCATTTT.

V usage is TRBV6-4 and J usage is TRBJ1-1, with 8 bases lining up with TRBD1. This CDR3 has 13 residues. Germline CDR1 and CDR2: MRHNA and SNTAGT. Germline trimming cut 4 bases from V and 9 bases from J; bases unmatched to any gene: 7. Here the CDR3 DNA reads TGTGCCAGCAGTGCAGACAGGGGTGGAAAAGCTTTCTTT. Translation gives CASSADRGGKAFF.

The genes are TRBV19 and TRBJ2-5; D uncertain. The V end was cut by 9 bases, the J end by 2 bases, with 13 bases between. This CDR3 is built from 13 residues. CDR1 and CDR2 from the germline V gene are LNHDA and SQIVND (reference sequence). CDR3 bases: TGTGCCAGCTCAAAAGGGTTACAAGAGACCCAGTACTTC. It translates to CASSKGLQETQYF.

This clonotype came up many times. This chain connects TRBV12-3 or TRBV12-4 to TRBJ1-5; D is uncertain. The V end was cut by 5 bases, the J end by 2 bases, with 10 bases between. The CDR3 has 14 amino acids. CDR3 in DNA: TGTGCCAGCAGTCGGGTCCTAGGCAATCAGCCCCAGCATTTT. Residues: CASSRVLGNQPQHF.

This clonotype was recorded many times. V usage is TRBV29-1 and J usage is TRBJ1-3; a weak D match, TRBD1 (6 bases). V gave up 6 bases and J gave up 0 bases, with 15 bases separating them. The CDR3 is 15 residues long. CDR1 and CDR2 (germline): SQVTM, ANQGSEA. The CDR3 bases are TGCAGCGTGATGGACAGCGGAGTCTCTGGAAACACCATATATTTT. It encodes CSVMDSGVSGNTIYF.

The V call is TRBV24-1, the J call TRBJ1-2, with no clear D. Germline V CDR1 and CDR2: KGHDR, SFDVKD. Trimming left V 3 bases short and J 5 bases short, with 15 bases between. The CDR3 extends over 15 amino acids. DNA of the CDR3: TGTGCCACCAGTGATCCGAAAACCAAGTGGTATGGCTACACCTTC. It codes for CATSDPKTKWYGYTF.

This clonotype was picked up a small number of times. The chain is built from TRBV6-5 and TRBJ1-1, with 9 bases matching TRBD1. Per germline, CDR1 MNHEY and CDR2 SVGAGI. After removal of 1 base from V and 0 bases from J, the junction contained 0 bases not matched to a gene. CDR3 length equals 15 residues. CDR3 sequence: CASSYYRGLNTEAFF. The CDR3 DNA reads TGTGCCAGCAGTTACTACAGGGGGCTGAACACTGAAGCTTTCTTT.